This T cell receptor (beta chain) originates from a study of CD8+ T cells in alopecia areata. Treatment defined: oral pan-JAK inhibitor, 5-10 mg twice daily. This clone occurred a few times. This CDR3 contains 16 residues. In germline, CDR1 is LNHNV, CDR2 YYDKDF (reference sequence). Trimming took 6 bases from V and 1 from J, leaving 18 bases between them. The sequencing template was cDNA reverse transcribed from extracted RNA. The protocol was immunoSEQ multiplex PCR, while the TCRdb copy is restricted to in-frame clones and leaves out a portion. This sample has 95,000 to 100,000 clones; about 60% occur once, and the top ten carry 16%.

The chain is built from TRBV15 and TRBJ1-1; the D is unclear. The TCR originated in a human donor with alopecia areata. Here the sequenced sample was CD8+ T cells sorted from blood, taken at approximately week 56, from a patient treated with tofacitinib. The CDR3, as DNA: TGTGCCACCAGAACAACAGTGGGCGCCTGGAACACTGAAGCTTTCTTT. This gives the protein CATRTTVGAWNTEAFF.